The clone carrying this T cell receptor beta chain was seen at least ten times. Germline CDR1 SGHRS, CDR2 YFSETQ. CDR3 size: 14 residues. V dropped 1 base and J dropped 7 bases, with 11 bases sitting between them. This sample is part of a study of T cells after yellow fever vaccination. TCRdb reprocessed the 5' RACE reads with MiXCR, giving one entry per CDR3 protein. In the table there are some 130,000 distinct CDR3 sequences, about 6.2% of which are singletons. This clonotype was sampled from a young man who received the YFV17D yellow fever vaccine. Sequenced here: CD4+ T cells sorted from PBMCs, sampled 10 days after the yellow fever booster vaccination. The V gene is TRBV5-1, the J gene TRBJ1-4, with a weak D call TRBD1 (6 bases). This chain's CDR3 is CASSLTGTGEKLFF. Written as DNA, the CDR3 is TGCGCCAGCAGCTTGACAGGGACCGGTGAAAAACTGTTTTTT.